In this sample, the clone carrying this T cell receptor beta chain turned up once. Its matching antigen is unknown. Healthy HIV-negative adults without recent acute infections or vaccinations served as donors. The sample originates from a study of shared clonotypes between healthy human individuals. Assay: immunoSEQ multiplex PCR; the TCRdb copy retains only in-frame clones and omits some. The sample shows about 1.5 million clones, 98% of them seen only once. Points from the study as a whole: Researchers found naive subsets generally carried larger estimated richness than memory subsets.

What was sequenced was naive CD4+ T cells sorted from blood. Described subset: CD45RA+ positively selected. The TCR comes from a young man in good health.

CDR3 sequence: CASSSLLAGEYNEQFF. CDR3 DNA sequence: TGTGCCAGCAGCTCCCTACTAGCGGGAGAGTACAATGAGCAGTTCTTC. The V call is TRBV11-2, the J call TRBJ2-1, with 11 bases matching TRBD2. Trimming cost V 4 bases and J 4 bases; bases outside gene matches: 6. This CDR3 region has 16 residues. CDR1 is SGHAT, CDR2 FQNNGV, per germline.